This TCR beta chain was obtained from a study of blood T cell repertoires in COVID-19. Study-wide context: Specimens from acute and convalescent COVID-19 originated in the United States, Italy and Spain. From T cells, B-cell-depleted T cells, or PBMCs came the material, which was cDNA or gDNA.

Original methodology: For nucleated cells, counts were estimated from reference gene primer amplification. Assay: immunoSEQ multiplex PCR; the TCRdb copy retains only in-frame clones and omits some. The D gene and trimming were derived from the DNA, and the V and J assignments and clone size from that table. The sample contains some 290,000 clones, about 85% of which appear only once. In regard to this clone: One junction end disagrees with the germline gene, perhaps due to a read error. Different DNA sequences within this sample yield the same CDR3.

The CDR3 loop spans 14 amino acids. Looked up from germline, CDR1 is SGHRS and CDR2 is YFSETQ. Material for sequencing was peripheral blood. This receptor was obtained from a woman between 50 and 59 years old who had recovered from COVID-19. The rearrangement joins TRBV5-1 to TRBJ2-3; perhaps TRBD1 as D (6 bases). This CDR3 reads CASSLDSSTDTQYF. The CDR3 DNA sequence: TGCGCCAGCAGTTTGGACAGTAGCACAGATACGCAGTATTTT. The full variable domain, with the rest looked up from reference TRBV5-1 and TRBJ2-3, is KAGVTQTPRYLIKTRGQQVTLSCSPISGHRSVSWYQQTPGQGLQFLFEYFSETQRNKGNFPGRFSGRQFSNSRSEMNVSTLELGDSALYLCASSLDSSTDTQYFGPGTRLTVL.